A selection of T cell receptor beta chains follows, all from one sample in a study of blood T cell repertoires in COVID-19. TCRdb's copy holds only in-frame clones and misses some; the assay was immunoSEQ multiplex PCR. The sample lists about 60,000 clones; approximately 79% were seen once. The sample consisted of peripheral blood. Every receptor here comes from a man aged 60 to 75 with acute or convalescent COVID-19. Both conserved end residues are part of each CDR3. A D gene is named only where the DNA matches it firmly. Rows give clone size only sometimes, using once, few, many, or a class for an expanded clone.

>NA|TRBV10-3|NA|TRBJ1-2
CAISDAERGSRVTGYGYTF
TGTGCCATCAGTGACGCCGAACGGGGGTCTAGAGTCACCGGTTATGGCTACACCTTC
>NA|TRBV19|NA|TRBJ2-2
CASSLLGGSGELFF
TGTGCCAGTAGTCTTCTAGGGGGTTCCGGGGAGCTGTTTTTT
>TRBD1|TRBV7-2|NA|TRBJ2-3
CASSFWTGGADTQYF
TGTGCCAGCAGCTTTTGGACAGGGGGCGCAGATACGCAGTATTTT
>NA|TRBV3-1/TRBV3-2|NA|TRBJ1-1
CASSQLGRAEAFF
TGTGCCAGCAGCCAGCTGGGGAGAGCTGAAGCTTTCTTT
>TRBD1|TRBV29-1|NA|TRBJ2-1
CSAAGTGYNEQFF
TGCAGCGCCGCCGGGACAGGGTACAATGAGCAGTTCTTC
>NA|TRBV6-5|NA|TRBJ1-1
CASLRQNTEAFF
TGTGCCAGCCTCCGACAGAACACTGAAGCTTTCTTT
>TRBD2|TRBV13|NA|TRBJ2-1
CASSSYYPSAGGRNEQFF
TGTGCCAGCAGCTCCTACTACCCCTCAGCGGGGGGGCGGAATGAGCAGTTCTTC
>NA|TRBV29-1|NA|TRBJ2-3
CSVSHGLRSADTQYF
TGCAGCGTTTCCCACGGCCTTCGAAGCGCAGATACGCAGTATTTT
>TRBD1|TRBV7-8|once|TRBJ1-3
CASSLAGGHTIYF
TGTGCCAGCAGCTTGGCAGGGGGACACACCATATATTTT
>TRBD2|TRBV5-5|once|TRBJ2-7
CASSLDLAGSYEQYF
TGTGCCAGCAGCTTGGATCTAGCGGGGTCCTACGAGCAGTACTTC
>NA|TRBV19|NA|TRBJ1-2
CATRGDNYGYTF
TGTGCCACCCGGGGGGATAACTATGGCTACACCTTC
>NA|TRBV5-1|NA|TRBJ2-3
CASSPDSSTDTQYF
TGCGCCAGCAGCCCGGACAGCTCCACAGATACGCAGTATTTT
>TRBD2|TRBV9|few|TRBJ2-2
CASSVEASGDRELFF
TGTGCCAGCAGCGTAGAGGCTAGCGGGGACCGGGAGCTGTTTTTT
>TRBD1|TRBV5-4|NA|TRBJ1-1
CASSMTGSIVNTEAFF
TGTGCCAGCAGCATGACAGGGTCTATTGTAAACACTGAAGCTTTCTTT
>TRBD1|TRBV6-6|once|TRBJ1-1
CASSSRQGANTEAFF
TGTGCCAGCAGTTCTCGACAGGGGGCGAACACTGAAGCTTTCTTT
>NA|TRBV7-8|few|TRBJ1-2
CASSLDSWGRSNYGYTF
TGTGCCAGCAGCTTAGATAGTTGGGGGAGGTCTAACTATGGCTACACCTTC